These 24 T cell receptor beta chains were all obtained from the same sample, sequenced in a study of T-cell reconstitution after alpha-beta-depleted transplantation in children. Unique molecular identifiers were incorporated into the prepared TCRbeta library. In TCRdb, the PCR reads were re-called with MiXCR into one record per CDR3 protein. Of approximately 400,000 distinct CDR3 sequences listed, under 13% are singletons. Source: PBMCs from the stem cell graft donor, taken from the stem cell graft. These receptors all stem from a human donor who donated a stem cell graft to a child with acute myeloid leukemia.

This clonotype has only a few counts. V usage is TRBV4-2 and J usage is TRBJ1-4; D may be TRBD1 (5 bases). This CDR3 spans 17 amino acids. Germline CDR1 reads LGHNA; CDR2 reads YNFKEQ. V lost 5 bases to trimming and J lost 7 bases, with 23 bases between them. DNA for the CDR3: TGTGCCAGCAGCAAAACTTTGGACGGGACCGGGGGTGAAAAACTGTTTTTT. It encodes CASSKTLDGTGGEKLFF.

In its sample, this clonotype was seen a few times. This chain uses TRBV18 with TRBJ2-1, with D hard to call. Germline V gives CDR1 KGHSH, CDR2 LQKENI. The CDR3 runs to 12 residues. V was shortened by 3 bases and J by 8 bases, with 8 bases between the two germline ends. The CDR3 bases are TGTGCCAGCTCACCTGTGGAACATGAGCAGTTCTTC. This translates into CASSPVEHEQFF.

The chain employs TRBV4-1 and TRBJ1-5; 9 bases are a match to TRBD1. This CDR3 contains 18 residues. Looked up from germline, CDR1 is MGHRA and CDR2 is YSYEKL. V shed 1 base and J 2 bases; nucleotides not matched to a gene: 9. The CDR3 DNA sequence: TGCGCCAGCAGCCAAGCTCCCCCGACAGGGGGGGGCAATCAGCCCCAGCATTTT. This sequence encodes CASSQAPPTGGGNQPQHF.

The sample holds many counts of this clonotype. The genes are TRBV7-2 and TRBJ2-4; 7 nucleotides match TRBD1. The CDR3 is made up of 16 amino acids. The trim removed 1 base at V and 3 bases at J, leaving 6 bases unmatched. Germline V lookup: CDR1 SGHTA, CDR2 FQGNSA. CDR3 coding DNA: TGTGCCAGCAGCTTAGGCACGTCAGGGGGCAAAAACATTCAGTACTTC. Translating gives CASSLGTSGGKNIQYF.

The CDR3 reads CATSRDLSSGNTIYF. The CDR3 DNA sequence: TGTGCCACCAGCAGAGATCTGAGCTCTGGAAACACCATATATTTT. This rearrangement joins TRBV15 to TRBJ1-3; D not resolved. There are 15 residues in the CDR3. Trimming shortened V by 0 bases and J by 0 bases, and 6 bases separated the two germline ends. The V gene's germline CDR1 is LNHNV and CDR2 YYDKDF (reference sequence). Filled out from reference TRBV15 and TRBJ1-3, the complete variable domain reads DAMVIQNPRYQVTQFGKPVTLSCSQTLNHNVMYWYQQKSSQAPKLLFHYYDKDFNNEADTPDNFQSRRPNTSFCFLDIRSPGLGDTAMYLCATSRDLSSGNTIYFGEGSWLTVV.

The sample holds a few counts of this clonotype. CDR3 amino acids: CSVEETGFGYTF. The CDR3 DNA follows: TGCAGCGTTGAAGAGACAGGGTTCGGCTACACCTTC. The gene calls are TRBV29-1 and TRBJ1-2, with 7 bases identical to TRBD1. The V gene end was trimmed by 0 bases and the J gene end by 8 bases; junction bases not matched to a gene: 3. The length of the CDR3 is 12 residues. Germline lookup yields CDR1 SQVTM and CDR2 ANQGSEA.

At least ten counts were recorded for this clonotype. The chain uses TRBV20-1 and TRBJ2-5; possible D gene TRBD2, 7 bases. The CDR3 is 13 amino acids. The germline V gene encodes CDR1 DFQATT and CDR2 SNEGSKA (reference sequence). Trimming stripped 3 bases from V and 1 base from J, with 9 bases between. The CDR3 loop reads CSASRGAQETQYF. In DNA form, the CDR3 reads TGCAGTGCTAGCCGGGGGGCCCAAGAGACCCAGTACTTC.

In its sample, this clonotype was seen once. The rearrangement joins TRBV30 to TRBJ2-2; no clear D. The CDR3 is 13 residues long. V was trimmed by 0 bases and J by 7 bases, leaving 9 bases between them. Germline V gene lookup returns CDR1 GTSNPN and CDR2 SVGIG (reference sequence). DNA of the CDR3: TGTGCCTGGAGTGTGTGGCAGGACGGGGAGCTGTTTTTT. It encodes CAWSVWQDGELFF.

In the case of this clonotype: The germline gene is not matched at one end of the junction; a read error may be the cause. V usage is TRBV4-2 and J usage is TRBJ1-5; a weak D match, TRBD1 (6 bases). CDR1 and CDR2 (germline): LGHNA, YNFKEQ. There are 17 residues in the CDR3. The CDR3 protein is CAISRGLTRLSNQPQHF. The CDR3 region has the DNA TGTGCCATCAGCCGGGGGCTCACCCGCCTTAGCAATCAGCCCCAGCATTTT.

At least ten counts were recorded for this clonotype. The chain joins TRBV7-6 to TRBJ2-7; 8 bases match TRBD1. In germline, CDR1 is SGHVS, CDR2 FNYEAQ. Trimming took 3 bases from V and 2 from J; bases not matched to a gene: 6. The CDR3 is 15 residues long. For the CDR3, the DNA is TGTGCCAGCAGCTTGAGTGGGACAGGAGCCTACGAGCAGTACTTC. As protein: CASSLSGTGAYEQYF.

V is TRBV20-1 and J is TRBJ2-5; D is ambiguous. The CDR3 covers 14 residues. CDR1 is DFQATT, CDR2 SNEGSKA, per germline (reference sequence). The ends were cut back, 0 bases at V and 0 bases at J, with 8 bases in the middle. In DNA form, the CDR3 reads TGCAGTGCTAGAGATTTCCAGAACCAAGAGACCCAGTACTTC. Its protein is CSARDFQNQETQYF.

The CDR3 spells CASSWGQWGYGYTF. CDR3 nucleotides: TGTGCCAGCAGTTGGGGACAGTGGGGCTATGGCTACACCTTC. This chain connects TRBV12-3 or TRBV12-4 to TRBJ1-2, with 7 positions matching TRBD1. The V gene end was trimmed by 4 bases and the J gene end by 4 bases; junction bases not matched to a gene: 6. The CDR3 is 14 amino acids.

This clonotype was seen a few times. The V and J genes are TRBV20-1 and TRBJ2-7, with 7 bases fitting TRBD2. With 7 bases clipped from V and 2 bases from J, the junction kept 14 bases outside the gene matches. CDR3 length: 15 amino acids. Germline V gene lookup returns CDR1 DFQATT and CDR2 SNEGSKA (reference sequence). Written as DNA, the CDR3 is TGCAGTGTCCCTGGAGAGGGAGGGCCTCCCTACGAGCAGTACTTC. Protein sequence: CSVPGEGGPPYEQYF.

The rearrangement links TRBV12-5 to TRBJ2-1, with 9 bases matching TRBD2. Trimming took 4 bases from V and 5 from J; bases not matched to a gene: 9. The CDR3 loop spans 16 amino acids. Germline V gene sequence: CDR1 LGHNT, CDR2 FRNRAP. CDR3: CASGYPASGANNEQFF. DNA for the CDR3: TGTGCTAGTGGTTACCCCGCTAGCGGGGCAAACAATGAGCAGTTCTTC. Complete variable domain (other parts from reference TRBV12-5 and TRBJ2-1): DARVTQTPRHKVTEMGQEVTMRCQPILGHNTVFWYRQTMMQGLELLAYFRNRAPLDDSGMPKDRFSAEMPDATLATLKIQPSEPRDSAVYFCASGYPASGANNEQFFGPGTRLTVL.

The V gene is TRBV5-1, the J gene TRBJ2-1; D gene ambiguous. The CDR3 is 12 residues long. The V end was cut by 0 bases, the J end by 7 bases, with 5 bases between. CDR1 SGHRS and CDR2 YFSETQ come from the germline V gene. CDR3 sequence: CASSLVMNEQFF. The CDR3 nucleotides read TGCGCCAGCAGCTTGGTTATGAATGAGCAGTTCTTC.

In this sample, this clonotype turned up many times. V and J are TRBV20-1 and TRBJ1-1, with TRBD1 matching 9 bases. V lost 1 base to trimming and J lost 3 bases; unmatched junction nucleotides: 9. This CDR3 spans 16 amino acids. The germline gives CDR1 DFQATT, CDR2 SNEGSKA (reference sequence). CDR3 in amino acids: CSARARTGGRYTEAFF. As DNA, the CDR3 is TGCAGTGCTAGAGCCAGAACAGGGGGCAGGTACACTGAAGCTTTCTTT.

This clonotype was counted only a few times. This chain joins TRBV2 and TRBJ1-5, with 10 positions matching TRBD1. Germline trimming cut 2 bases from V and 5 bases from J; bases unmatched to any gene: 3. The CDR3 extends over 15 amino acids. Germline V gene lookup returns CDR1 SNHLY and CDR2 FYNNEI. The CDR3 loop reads CASSERTGGHQPQHF. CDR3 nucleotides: TGTGCCAGCAGTGAAAGGACAGGGGGGCATCAGCCCCAGCATTTT.

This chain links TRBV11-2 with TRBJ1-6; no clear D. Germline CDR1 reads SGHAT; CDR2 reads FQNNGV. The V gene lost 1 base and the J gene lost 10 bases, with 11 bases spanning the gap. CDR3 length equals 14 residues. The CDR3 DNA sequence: TGTGCCAGCAGCTTAGGGCTAGGGAACTCACCCCTCCACTTT. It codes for CASSLGLGNSPLHF.

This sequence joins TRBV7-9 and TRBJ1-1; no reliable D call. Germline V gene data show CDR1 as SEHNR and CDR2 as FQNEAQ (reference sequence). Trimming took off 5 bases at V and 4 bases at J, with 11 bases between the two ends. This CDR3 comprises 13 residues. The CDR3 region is CASSLIEATEAFF. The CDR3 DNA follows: TGTGCCAGCAGCCTAATAGAAGCCACTGAAGCTTTCTTT.

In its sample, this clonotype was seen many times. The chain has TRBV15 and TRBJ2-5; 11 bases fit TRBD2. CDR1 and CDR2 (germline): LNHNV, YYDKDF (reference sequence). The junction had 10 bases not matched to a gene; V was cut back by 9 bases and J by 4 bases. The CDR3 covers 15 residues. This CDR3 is CATRIAGGLRETQYF. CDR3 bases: TGTGCCACGAGAATAGCGGGGGGGCTTCGAGAGACCCAGTACTTC.

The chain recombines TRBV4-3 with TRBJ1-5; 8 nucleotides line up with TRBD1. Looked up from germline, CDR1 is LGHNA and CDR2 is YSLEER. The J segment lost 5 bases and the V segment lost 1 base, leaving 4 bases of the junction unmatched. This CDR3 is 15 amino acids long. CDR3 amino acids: CASSQGQGSDQPQHF. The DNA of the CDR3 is TGCGCCAGCAGCCAAGGACAGGGGAGCGATCAGCCCCAGCATTTT.

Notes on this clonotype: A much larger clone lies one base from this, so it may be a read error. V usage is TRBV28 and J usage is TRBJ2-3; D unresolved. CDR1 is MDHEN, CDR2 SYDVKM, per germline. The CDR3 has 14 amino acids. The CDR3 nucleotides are TGTACCAGCAGTTTATCAGTTAGCACAGATACGCAGTATTTT. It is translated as CTSSLSVSTDTQYF.

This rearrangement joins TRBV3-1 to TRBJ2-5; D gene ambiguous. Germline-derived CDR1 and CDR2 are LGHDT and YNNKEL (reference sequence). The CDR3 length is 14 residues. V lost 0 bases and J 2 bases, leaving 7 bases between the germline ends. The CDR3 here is CASSQDQRQETQYF. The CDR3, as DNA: TGTGCCAGCAGCCAAGATCAGAGGCAAGAGACCCAGTACTTC.

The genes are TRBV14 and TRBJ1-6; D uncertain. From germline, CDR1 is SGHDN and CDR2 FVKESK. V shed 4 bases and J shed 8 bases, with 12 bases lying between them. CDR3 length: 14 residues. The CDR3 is CASSRGSPDSPLHF. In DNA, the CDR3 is TGTGCCAGCAGCCGAGGGTCGCCGGATTCACCCCTCCACTTT. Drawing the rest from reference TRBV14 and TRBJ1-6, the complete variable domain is EAGVTQFPSHSVIEKGQTVTLRCDPISGHDNLYWYRRVMGKEIKFLLHFVKESKQDESGMPNNRFLAERTGGTYSTLKVQPAELEDSGVYFCASSRGSPDSPLHFGNGTRLTVT.